This TCR beta chain emerged from a study of blood T cell repertoires in COVID-19 (dated by TCRdb to about 2020). Looking at the study overall: The collaborator samples originated in the United States, Italy and Spain and spanned the acute and convalescent phases of COVID-19. The prospective study material was composed of cDNA or gDNA derived from T cells, B-cell-depleted T cells, or PBMCs. The dataset comprised deeply sampled blood TCRbeta repertoires from subjects exposed to, actively infected with, or recovered from COVID-19. A freely available public database, intended as a resource for researchers studying the immune response to SARS-CoV-2, is where the repertoires were released. The samples were drawn from the first 160 participants of the ongoing ImmuneRACE study and from roughly 1,300 subjects provided by 6 global collaborators. The sample metadata nearly always contained a de-identified subject ID, COVID-19 status, age in years and sex. HLA class I and class II types, where available, came from metadata supplied by the sample provider rather than from assay-based typing. Here is what the overall study found, with its caveats: Clinical and demographic metadata were provided uncurated, with the amount varying by source and participant.

The immunoSEQ Assay, a bias-controlled multiplex PCR, was used to amplify TCRbeta CDR3 regions from genomic DNA. Turning to the authors' computational methods: The number of nucleated cells in each sample was estimated from the amplification of reference gene primers within the assay. To quantify the absolute abundance of each unique TCRbeta CDR3 rearrangement, sequence reads were collapsed and filtered. For each sample, productive Simpson clonality was calculated as the square root of Simpson's diversity index over productive rearrangements. Entries here come from immuneACCESS through TCRdb and include only in-frame sequences with V and J called. Some clones fail to appear in such tables; in the studies checked, an unresolved V gene covers under half of the shortfall, and the cause of the remainder is unknown. D and trimming were read from the DNA, whereas the V and J calls and clone size are those reported in that table. The sample yields about 270,000 clones; roughly nine tenths were counted once. The top ten clonotypes cover about 8.6% of the sample.

With regard to this clone: Which antigen it targets is not known. Per-nucleotide qualities are absent, and no much larger clonotype sits a single base away.

The CDR3 goes from the cysteine to the phenylalanine over 17 residues. Only CDR3 DNA remains: 51 bases, in frame from the first base. A distance of 19 bases separates the germline ends of V and J, which lose 4 bases and 5 bases respectively. Reading the germline V gene (reference sequence) gives CDR1 SGHKS and CDR2 YYEKEE. The collaborating institutions used their own protocols to collect whole blood in K2EDTA tubes. For TCRbeta analysis, collaborators shipped samples as frozen whole blood, isolated PBMCs, or DNA extracted from either of those sample types. The chain uses TRBV5-5 and TRBJ1-6, with the D gene call left open. This clonotype was sampled from a man aged 40-49 years with active or convalescent COVID-19. Sequencing was done on a sample of peripheral blood. CDR3 sequence: CASSPKGYSNNNSPLHF. Read as DNA, the sequence is TGTGCCAGCAGCCCGAAAGGCTACAGCAACAATAATTCACCCCTCCACTTT.